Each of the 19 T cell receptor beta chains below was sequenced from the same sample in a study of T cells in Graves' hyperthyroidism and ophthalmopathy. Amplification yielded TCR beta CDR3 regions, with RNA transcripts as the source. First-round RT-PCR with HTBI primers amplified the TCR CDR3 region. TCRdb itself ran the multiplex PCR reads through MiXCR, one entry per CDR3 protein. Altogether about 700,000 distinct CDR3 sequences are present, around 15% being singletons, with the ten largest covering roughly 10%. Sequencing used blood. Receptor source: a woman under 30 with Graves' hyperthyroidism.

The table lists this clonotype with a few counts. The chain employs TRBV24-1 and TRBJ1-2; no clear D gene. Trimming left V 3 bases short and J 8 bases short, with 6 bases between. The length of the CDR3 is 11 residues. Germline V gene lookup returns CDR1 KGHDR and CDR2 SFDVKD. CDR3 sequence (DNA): TGTGCCACCAGTGATGTTGGGGGCTACACCTTC. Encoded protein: CATSDVGGYTF.

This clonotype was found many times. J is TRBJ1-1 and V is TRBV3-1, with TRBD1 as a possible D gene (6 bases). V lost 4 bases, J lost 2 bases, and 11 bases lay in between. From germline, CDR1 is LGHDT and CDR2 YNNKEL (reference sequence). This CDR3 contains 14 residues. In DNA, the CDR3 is TGTGCCAGCAGCCCTGGGACACTTAACACTGAAGCTTTCTTT. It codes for CASSPGTLNTEAFF.

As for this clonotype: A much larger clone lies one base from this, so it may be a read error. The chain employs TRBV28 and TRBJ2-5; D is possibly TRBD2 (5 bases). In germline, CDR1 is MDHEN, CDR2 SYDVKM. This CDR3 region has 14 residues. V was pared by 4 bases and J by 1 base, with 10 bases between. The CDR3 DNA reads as TGTGCCAGCAGTTCTTTGGGAGTCCAAGAGACCCAGTACTTC. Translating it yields CASSSLGVQETQYF.

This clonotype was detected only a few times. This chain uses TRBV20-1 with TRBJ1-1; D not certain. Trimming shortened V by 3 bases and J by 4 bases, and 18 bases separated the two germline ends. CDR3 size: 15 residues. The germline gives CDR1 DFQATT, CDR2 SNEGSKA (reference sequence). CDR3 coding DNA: TGCAGTGCTAGTAAAGGATGGGTACGTGGCACTGAAGCTTTCTTT. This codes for CSASKGWVRGTEAFF.

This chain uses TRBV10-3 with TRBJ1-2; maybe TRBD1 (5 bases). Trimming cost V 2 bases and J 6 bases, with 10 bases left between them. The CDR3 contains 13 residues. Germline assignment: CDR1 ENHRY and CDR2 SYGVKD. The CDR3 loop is CAISEPTVHGYTF. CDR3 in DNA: TGTGCCATCAGTGAGCCGACAGTCCATGGCTACACCTTC.

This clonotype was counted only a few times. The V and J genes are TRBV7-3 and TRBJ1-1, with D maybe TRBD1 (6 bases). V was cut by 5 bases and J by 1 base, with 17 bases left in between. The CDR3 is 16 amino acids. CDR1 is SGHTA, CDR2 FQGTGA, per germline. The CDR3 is CASSPSGRGRNTEAFF. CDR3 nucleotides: TGTGCCAGCAGCCCCTCGGGCAGGGGACGGAACACTGAAGCTTTCTTT. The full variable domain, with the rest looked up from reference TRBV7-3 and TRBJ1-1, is GAGVSQTPSNKVTEKGKYVELRCDPISGHTALYWYRQSLGQGPEFLIYFQGTGAADDSGLPNDRFFAVRPEGSVSTLKIQRTERGDSAVYLCASSPSGRGRNTEAFFGQGTRLTVV.

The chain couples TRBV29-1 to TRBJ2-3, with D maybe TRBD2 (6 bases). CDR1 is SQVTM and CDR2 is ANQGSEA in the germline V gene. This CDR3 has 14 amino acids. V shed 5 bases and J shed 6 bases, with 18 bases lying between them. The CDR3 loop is CSVPRRGGFDTQYF. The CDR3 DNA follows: TGCAGCGTTCCGCGGAGGGGCGGTTTCGATACGCAGTATTTT.

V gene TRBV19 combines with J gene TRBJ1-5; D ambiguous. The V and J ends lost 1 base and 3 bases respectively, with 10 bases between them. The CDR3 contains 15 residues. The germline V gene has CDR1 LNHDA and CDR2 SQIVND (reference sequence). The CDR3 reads CASSIAYRTNQPQHF. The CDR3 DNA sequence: TGTGCCAGTAGTATAGCATACCGGACCAATCAGCCCCAGCATTTT.

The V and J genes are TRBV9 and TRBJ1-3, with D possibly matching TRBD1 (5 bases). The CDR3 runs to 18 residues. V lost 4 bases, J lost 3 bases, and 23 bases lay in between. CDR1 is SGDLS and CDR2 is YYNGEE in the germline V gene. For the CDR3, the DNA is TGTGCCAGCAGCCCCGAGGGGTCCCCCCTCTTCGGTGGAAACACCATATATTTT. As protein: CASSPEGSPLFGGNTIYF.

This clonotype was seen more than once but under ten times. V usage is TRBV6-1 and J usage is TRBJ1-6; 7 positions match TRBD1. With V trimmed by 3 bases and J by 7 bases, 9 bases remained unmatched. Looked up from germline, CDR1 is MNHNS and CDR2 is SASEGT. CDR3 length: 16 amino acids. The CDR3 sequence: CASSDQLRDRNSPLHF. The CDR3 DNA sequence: TGTGCCAGCAGTGACCAACTCCGGGACAGAAATTCACCCCTCCACTTT.

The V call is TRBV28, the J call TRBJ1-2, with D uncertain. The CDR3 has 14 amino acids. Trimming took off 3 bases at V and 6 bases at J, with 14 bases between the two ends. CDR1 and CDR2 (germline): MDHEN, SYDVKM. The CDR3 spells CASSLVEKTHGYTF. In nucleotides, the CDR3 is TGTGCCAGCAGTTTGGTCGAAAAAACCCATGGCTACACCTTC.

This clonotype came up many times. Here the CDR3 reads CAWSQDRGYQPQHF. The CDR3 DNA sequence: TGTGCCTGGAGTCAGGACAGGGGCTATCAGCCCCAGCATTTT. The chain uses TRBV30 and TRBJ1-5; 9 bases map to TRBD1. Trimming at V came to 2 bases and at J to 5 bases, leaving 4 bases not matched to a gene. CDR1 GTSNPN and CDR2 SVGIG come from the germline V gene (reference sequence). The CDR3 spans 14 residues.

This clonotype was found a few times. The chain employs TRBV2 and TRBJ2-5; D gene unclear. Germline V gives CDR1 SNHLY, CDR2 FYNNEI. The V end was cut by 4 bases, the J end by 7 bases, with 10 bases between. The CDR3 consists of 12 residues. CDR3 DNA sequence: TGTGCCAGCAGTGCTAGGGTTGGGACCCAGTACTTC. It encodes CASSARVGTQYF.

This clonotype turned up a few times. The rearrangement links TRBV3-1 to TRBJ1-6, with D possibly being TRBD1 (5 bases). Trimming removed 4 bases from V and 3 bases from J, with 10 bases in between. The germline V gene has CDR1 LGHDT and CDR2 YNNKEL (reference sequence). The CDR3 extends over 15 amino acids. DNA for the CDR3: TGTGCCAGCAGCCGGGGACGGCTCTATAATTCACCCCTCCACTTT. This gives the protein CASSRGRLYNSPLHF.

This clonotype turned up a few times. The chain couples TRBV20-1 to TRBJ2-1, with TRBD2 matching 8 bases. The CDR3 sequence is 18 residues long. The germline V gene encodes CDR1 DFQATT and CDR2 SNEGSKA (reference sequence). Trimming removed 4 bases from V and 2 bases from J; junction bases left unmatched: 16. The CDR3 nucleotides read TGCAGTGCTAAGGGTAAACTAGCGGACACTAGGGCCTACAATGAGCAGTTCTTC. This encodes CSAKGKLADTRAYNEQFF.

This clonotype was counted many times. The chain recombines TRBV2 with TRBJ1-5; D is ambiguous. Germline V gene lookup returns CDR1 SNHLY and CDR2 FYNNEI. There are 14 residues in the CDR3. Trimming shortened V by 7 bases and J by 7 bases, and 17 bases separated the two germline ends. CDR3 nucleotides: TGTGCCAGCACAGAGGGTTCAGGCGGCCAGCCCCAGCATTTT. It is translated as CASTEGSGGQPQHF.

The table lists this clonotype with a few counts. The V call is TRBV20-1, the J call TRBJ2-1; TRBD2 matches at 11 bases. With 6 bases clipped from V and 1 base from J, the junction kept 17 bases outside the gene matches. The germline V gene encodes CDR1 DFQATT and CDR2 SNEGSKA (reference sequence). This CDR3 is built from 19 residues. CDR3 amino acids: CSAIPYPGTSGHSYNEQFF. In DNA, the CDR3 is TGCAGTGCCATCCCCTACCCCGGGACTAGCGGCCATTCCTACAATGAGCAGTTCTTC.

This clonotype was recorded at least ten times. CDR3 coding DNA: TGTGCCAGCAGCTCCCCGACAGTTAGACCCAAGGCCCACGAGCAGTACTTC. It yields the protein CASSSPTVRPKAHEQYF. The chain links TRBV11-3 to TRBJ2-7, with D maybe TRBD1 (5 bases). CDR1 and CDR2 from the germline V gene are SGHNT and YENEEA. The CDR3 is made up of 17 amino acids. Deletions cut 4 bases from V and 5 bases from J, with 24 bases between.

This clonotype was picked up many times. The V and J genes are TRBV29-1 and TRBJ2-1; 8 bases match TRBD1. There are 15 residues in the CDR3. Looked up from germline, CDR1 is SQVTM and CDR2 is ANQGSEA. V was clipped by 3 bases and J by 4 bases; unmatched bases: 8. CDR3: CSVDGTGVLYNEQFF. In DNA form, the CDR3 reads TGCAGCGTTGATGGGACAGGTGTCTTATACAATGAGCAGTTCTTC.